This is a list of T cell receptor beta chains from one sample in a study of T cells after posttransplantation cyclophosphamide. TCRdb keeps only in-frame clones here, not all; method: immunoSEQ multiplex PCR. The sample shows 23,000 or so clones, none of them appearing just once. The source material was PBMCs. The source is a woman aged 55-69 years in good health, CMV-negative, and a related stem cell transplant donor. The CDR3 runs from the conserved cysteine through the conserved F or W. The D gene is left open where the match is weak. Rows may omit the clone size; those that give it use once, few, many or a size class.

clone size	V gene	D gene	J gene	CDR3 DNA	CDR3 protein
many	TRBV29-1	NA	TRBJ2-3	TGCAGCGTTGAAGATCAGGGTCGGGGGACAGATACGCAGTATTTT	CSVEDQGRGTDTQYF
many	TRBV7-9	TRBD1	TRBJ2-5	TGTGCCAGCAGCTTTATAAGGACAGGCCGGCTTGTGGAGACCCAGTACTTC	CASSFIRTGRLVETQYF
many	TRBV28	NA	TRBJ2-7	TGTGCCAGCAGTTTATCGGGGTACGAGCAGTACTTC	CASSLSGYEQYF
many	TRBV19	TRBD2	TRBJ2-3	TGTGCCAGTAGTATAGTGTCCCTAGCGGGGGGAACAGATACGCAGTATTTT	CASSIVSLAGGTDTQYF
many	TRBV4-3	NA	TRBJ2-3	TGCGCCAGCAGCCAAGAAGTCCTAGGGGGGGCAGGAGATACGCAGTATTTT	CASSQEVLGGAGDTQYF
many	TRBV15	TRBD1	TRBJ2-1	TGTGCCACCAGCAGAGAACCGACAGGGGCGGTGGGCAATGAGCAGTTCTTC	CATSREPTGAVGNEQFF
many	TRBV6-1	NA	TRBJ1-6	TGTGCCAGCAGTGAGGCAGGCCCAGGGTCACCCCTCCACTTT	CASSEAGPGSPLHF
many	TRBV27	NA	TRBJ1-5	TGTGCCACCTCCCGAGTTAGCAATCAGCCCCAGCATTTT	CATSRVSNQPQHF
many	TRBV28	TRBD1	TRBJ1-1	TGTGCCAGCTCCGAGGACAGGGGGCCAGCTTTCTTT	CASSEDRGPAFF
many	TRBV7-2	NA	TRBJ2-1	TGTGCCAGCAGTCTAGGCGGGTATATCTACAATGAGCAGTTCTTC	CASSLGGYIYNEQFF
NA	TRBV29-1	NA	TRBJ2-2	TGCAGCGCCCCGTCCCACGGCACCGGGGAGCTGTTTTTT	CSAPSHGTGELFF
many	TRBV2	NA	TRBJ1-2	TGTGCCAGCAGTGCGTTACAGGAGGGGTACTATGGCTACACCTTC	CASSALQEGYYGYTF
many	TRBV29-1	TRBD2	TRBJ2-1	TGCAGCGTCATACGACTTGAGCCCAGCGGGGGGCCGCTAAGCTCCTACAATGAGCAGTTCTTC	CSVIRLEPSGGPLSSYNEQFF
NA	TRBV9	TRBD2	TRBJ2-1	TGTGCCAGCAGCGTAGCTCTAGCGGGAGTGGGAAATGAGCAGTTCTTC	CASSVALAGVGNEQFF
many	TRBV7-3	NA	TRBJ2-5	TGTGCCAGCAGCTTCGGGGGTGAAGAGACCCAGTACTTC	CASSFGGEETQYF
NA	TRBV18	NA	TRBJ1-6	TGTGCCAGCTCACCAAAAGCCCCGGGACACTATAATTCACCCCTCCACTTT	CASSPKAPGHYNSPLHF
NA	TRBV7-6	NA	TRBJ2-1	TGTGCCAGCAGCCCAGTTGGGGGGAATTACAATGAGCAGTTCTTC	CASSPVGGNYNEQFF
NA	TRBV30	NA	TRBJ1-2	TGTGCCTGGAGTGTTAGTCAGGGACTGGGCGGCTACACCTTC	CAWSVSQGLGGYTF
many	TRBV5-1	TRBD1	TRBJ2-2	TGCGCCAGCAGCTTGAGGACAGGGGGCACCGGGGAGCTGTTTTTT	CASSLRTGGTGELFF
many	TRBV19	TRBD1	TRBJ1-4	TGTGCCAGTAGGCCGGGGACAGGGGTAACTAATGAAAAACTGTTTTTT	CASRPGTGVTNEKLFF
many	TRBV7-2	NA	TRBJ2-3	TGTGCCAGCAGCTTTGCGGAGGTGAGGACAGATACGCAGTATTTT	CASSFAEVRTDTQYF
NA	TRBV4-2	NA	TRBJ2-7	TGTGCCAGCAGCCAAGCGTGGGGGGAAGGCGAGCAGTACTTC	CASSQAWGEGEQYF
many	TRBV4-2	NA	TRBJ2-3	TGTGCCAGCAGCCAAGGACTACCCAGCACAGATACGCAGTATTTT	CASSQGLPSTDTQYF
many	TRBV10-2	TRBD1	TRBJ1-5	TGCGCCAGCAGCTTCGCTTCCGGGACAGGGGATCAGCCCCAGCATTTT	CASSFASGTGDQPQHF
many	TRBV10-3	NA	TRBJ1-4	TGTGCCATCAGTGAGTTTCAAGGGGAGGATGAAAAACTGTTTTTT	CAISEFQGEDEKLFF
many	TRBV2	NA	TRBJ2-7	TGTGCCAGCAGTGAAGAATTCTCAGACTATTACGAGCAGTACTTC	CASSEEFSDYYEQYF
many	TRBV5-1	TRBD2	TRBJ2-5	TGCGCCAGCAGCGGCCAATCGGGAGGCCGGGAGACCCAGTACTTC	CASSGQSGGRETQYF
many	TRBV5-1	TRBD2	TRBJ2-2	TGCGCCAGCAGCTTGGTAGCGGGAGCCCCCCACACCGGGGAGCTGTTTTTT	CASSLVAGAPHTGELFF
many	TRBV6-1	NA	TRBJ1-3	TGTGCCAGCACGCAGGGAATAGGGTCTGGAAACACCATATATTTT	CASTQGIGSGNTIYF
many	TRBV7-9	TRBD1	TRBJ2-1	TGTGCCAGCAGCTCGCCATTTGGGCAGGGGGCTGTGAATGAGCAGTTCTTC	CASSSPFGQGAVNEQFF
many	TRBV7-2	NA	TRBJ1-2	TGTGCCAGCAGCTTAGTAGCCCGGGACTATGGCTACACCTTC	CASSLVARDYGYTF
many	TRBV27	TRBD1	TRBJ1-6	TGTGCCAGCAGTTTCGCAGGGGGAGCGTCACCCCTCCACTTT	CASSFAGGASPLHF
medium-sized	TRBV7-2	TRBD1	TRBJ1-2	TGTGCCAGCAGCTTCAGACAGGGGCCAGGCGGGGGCTACACCTTC	CASSFRQGPGGGYTF
many	TRBV7-2	TRBD2	TRBJ2-1	TGTGCCAGCAGCTTTCCGGGACTAGCGGGGGGCAATGAGCAGTTCTTC	CASSFPGLAGGNEQFF
few	TRBV28	NA	TRBJ2-6	TGTGCCAGCAGTTTCCGCTCTGGGGCCAACGTCCTGACTTTC	CASSFRSGANVLTF
many	TRBV4-3	TRBD1	TRBJ1-6	TGCGCCAGCAGCCAAGACCGGGACAGGGGAGGGTCACCCCTCCACTTT	CASSQDRDRGGSPLHF
many	TRBV19	NA	TRBJ2-1	TGTGCCAGTAGGGCGGGCTCCTACAATGAGCAGTTCTTC	CASRAGSYNEQFF
many	TRBV28	NA	TRBJ1-5	TGTGCCAGCAGTTTACTCCTGGAGAGCAATCAGCCCCAGCATTTT	CASSLLLESNQPQHF
many	TRBV7-2	TRBD1	TRBJ2-4	TGTGCCAGCAGCTTAGCGATTACAGGGGCCGGACTTAACATTCAGTACTTC	CASSLAITGAGLNIQYF
many	TRBV15	NA	TRBJ2-2	TGTGCCACGAGGGCTATTTCGAACACCGGGGAGCTGTTTTTT	CATRAISNTGELFF
many	TRBV15	TRBD1	TRBJ1-3	TGTGCCACCCGACAGGGGGCGTTTGGAAACACCATATATTTT	CATRQGAFGNTIYF
NA	TRBV18	NA	TRBJ2-5	TGTGCCAGCTCACCTCGGCCTAGCGAGGAGACCCAGTACTTC	CASSPRPSEETQYF
many	TRBV4-1	TRBD1	TRBJ2-5	TGCGCCAGCAGCCGCATACAACGACAGGGGGAGACCCAGTACTTC	CASSRIQRQGETQYF
few	TRBV28	NA	TRBJ2-5	TGTGCCAGCATCAAAGGCGGGGGCCCGCAAGAGACCCAGTACTTC	CASIKGGGPQETQYF
many	TRBV7-8	NA	TRBJ1-3	TGTGCCAGCAGCACAGGGAGTAGGGCCTCTGGAAACACCATATATTTT	CASSTGSRASGNTIYF